Below are 24 T cell receptor beta chains sequenced from a single sample in a study of blood T cell repertoires in COVID-19. Assay: immunoSEQ multiplex PCR; the TCRdb copy retains only in-frame clones and omits some. The sample lists roughly 80,000 clones; over 75% were seen once. The sequencing input was peripheral blood. Source of these receptors: a human donor in a cohort sampled during active COVID-19.

The J gene is TRBJ2-7, the V gene TRBV7-9, with 7 bases identical to TRBD1. Germline CDR1 is SEHNR and CDR2 is FQNEAQ (reference sequence). The CDR3 consists of 13 residues. With 7 bases clipped from V and 6 bases from J, the junction kept 9 bases outside the gene matches. DNA of the CDR3: TGTGCCAGCATCGCGACAGGGCAGGGCGAGCAGTACTTC. It yields the protein CASIATGQGEQYF.

The chain has TRBV5-4 and TRBJ1-5, with D maybe TRBD1 (5 bases). Looked up from germline, CDR1 is SGHNT and CDR2 is YYREEE (reference sequence). Trimming took off 1 base at V and 2 bases at J, with 7 bases between the two ends. The CDR3 is 14 residues long. The CDR3 sequence: CASSLQGGNQPQHF. The CDR3 bases are TGTGCCAGCAGCTTGCAGGGTGGCAATCAGCCCCAGCATTTT.

A single count supports this clone. The chain recombines TRBV5-6 with TRBJ2-1; weak D call: TRBD2 (7 bases). Germline-derived CDR1 and CDR2 are SGHDT and YYEEEE. CDR3 length: 15 residues. V gave up 5 bases and J gave up 1 base, with 13 bases separating them. CDR3: CASSGRGGSYNEQFF. The CDR3 DNA follows: TGTGCCAGCAGTGGAAGGGGGGGATCCTACAATGAGCAGTTCTTC.

The J gene is TRBJ1-1, the V gene TRBV6-5; TRBD1 is a possible D gene (5 bases). CDR3 length: 13 amino acids. Germline assignment: CDR1 MNHEY and CDR2 SVGAGI. V was shortened by 5 bases and J by 4 bases, with 11 bases between the two germline ends. The CDR3 region has the DNA TGTGCCAGCAGTCGTCCGGGGGGCACTGAAGCTTTCTTT. Amino acid sequence: CASSRPGGTEAFF.

The CDR3 DNA reads TGTGCCAGCAGTTACTCCCATTCTGGAAACACCATATATTTT. Its translation is CASSYSHSGNTIYF. The rearrangement links TRBV6-2 or TRBV6-3 to TRBJ1-3; D unresolved. V was shortened by 0 bases and J by 1 base, with 4 bases between the two germline ends. The CDR3 extends over 14 amino acids. Looked up from germline, CDR1 is MNHEY and CDR2 is SVGEGT.

Turning to this clone: In the same sample, other DNA sequences code for this CDR3. V gene TRBV5-1 combines with J gene TRBJ2-7; TRBD1 matches 10 bases. This CDR3 has 15 amino acids. Germline V lookup: CDR1 SGHRS, CDR2 YFSETQ. V shed 0 bases, J shed 3 bases, and the junction held 3 bases outside the gene matches. For the CDR3, the DNA is TGCGCCAGCAGCTTGGGGGGACAGGGGTTCTACGAGCAGTACTTC. The encoded protein is CASSLGGQGFYEQYF.

This clone was found a few times. This chain uses TRBV2 with TRBJ1-5; maybe TRBD1 (6 bases). In germline, CDR1 is SNHLY, CDR2 FYNNEI. The ends were cut back, 3 bases at V and 6 bases at J, with 12 bases in the middle. The CDR3 consists of 14 residues. CDR3 region: CASSDTGIGQPQHF. In DNA form, the CDR3 reads TGTGCCAGCAGTGATACAGGGATAGGTCAGCCCCAGCATTTT.

The CDR3 sequence is CASSEALRTGGVVTF. The CDR3 DNA reads as TGTGCCAGCAGTGAAGCGCTCAGGACAGGGGGGGTCGTGACCTTC. The chain uses TRBV2 and TRBJ1-2; 10 nucleotides match TRBD1. J was trimmed by 14 bases and V by 0 bases; bases with no gene match: 12. The germline V gene encodes CDR1 SNHLY and CDR2 FYNNEI. The CDR3 runs 15 residues.

The gene calls are TRBV7-9 and TRBJ2-2, with 10 positions matching TRBD1. The CDR3 is 16 amino acids. Trimming cost V 4 bases and J 6 bases; bases outside gene matches: 8. Germline assignment: CDR1 SEHNR and CDR2 FQNEAQ (reference sequence). CDR3 bases: TGTGCCAGCAGCTCTCCAGCGGACAGGGGGTCCGGGGAGCTGTTTTTT. It specifies CASSSPADRGSGELFF. The variable domain in full, with the rest retrieved from reference TRBV7-9 and TRBJ2-2, is DTGVSQNPRHKITKRGQNVTFRCDPISEHNRLYWYRQTLGQGPEFLTYFQNEAQLEKSRLLSDRFSAERPKGSFSTLEIQRTEQGDSAMYLCASSSPADRGSGELFFGEGSRLTVL.

The chain recombines TRBV11-2 with TRBJ2-1; 13 nucleotides agree with TRBD2. Trimming cost V 6 bases and J 6 bases; bases outside gene matches: 5. CDR3 length equals 15 residues. CDR1 is SGHAT and CDR2 is FQNNGV in the germline V gene. The CDR3 here is CASSSGTSGANEQFF. The CDR3, as DNA: TGTGCCAGCAGTTCAGGGACTAGCGGGGCCAATGAGCAGTTCTTC.

This rearrangement joins TRBV24-1 to TRBJ2-7; 10 positions agree with TRBD1. From germline, CDR1 is KGHDR and CDR2 SFDVKD. There are 15 residues in the CDR3. V was pared by 4 bases and J by 3 bases, with 5 bases of the junction left unmatched. The DNA of the CDR3 is TGTGCCACCAGTGAAACCGGGACAGGGGTCTACGAGCAGTACTTC. It is translated as CATSETGTGVYEQYF.

V is TRBV6-1 and J is TRBJ2-7, with unresolved D. The CDR3 totals 13 residues. Germline V gives CDR1 MNHNS, CDR2 SASEGT. Trimming removed 2 bases at V and 6 bases at J, with 11 bases between. This CDR3 is CASSERRHLEQYF. The DNA for the CDR3 is TGTGCCAGCAGTGAACGGCGGCACCTCGAGCAGTACTTC.

J is TRBJ2-3 and V is TRBV29-1; tentative D call: TRBD2 (6 bases). This CDR3 spans 14 amino acids. The germline gives CDR1 SQVTM, CDR2 ANQGSEA. Trimming took off 5 bases at V and 0 bases at J, with 12 bases between the two ends. This CDR3 is CSVPGTPSTDTQYF. DNA for the CDR3: TGCAGCGTTCCCGGGACTCCTAGCACAGATACGCAGTATTTT.

The chain is built from TRBV29-1 and TRBJ1-2; no reliable D call. CDR3 length: 13 amino acids. Germline lookup yields CDR1 SQVTM and CDR2 ANQGSEA. Trimming pared 6 bases from V and 7 bases from J, leaving 18 bases between. CDR3 in amino acids: CSVLGPGLLGYTF. As DNA, the CDR3 is TGCAGCGTCCTCGGTCCGGGGTTACTTGGCTACACCTTC. The full variable domain, its missing parts supplied by reference TRBV29-1 and TRBJ1-2, is SAVISQKPSRDICQRGTSLTIQCQVDSQVTMMFWYRQQPGQSLTLIATANQGSEATYESGFVIDKFPISRPNLTFSTLTVSNMSPEDSSIYLCSVLGPGLLGYTFGSGTRLTVV.

The chain employs TRBV4-3 and TRBJ1-5; TRBD1 agrees at 8 bases. This CDR3 spans 16 amino acids. From germline, CDR1 is LGHNA and CDR2 YSLEER. The junction had 5 bases not matched to a gene; V was cut back by 0 bases and J by 4 bases. The chain's CDR3 is CASSQDRGHPNQPQHF. The DNA of the CDR3 is TGCGCCAGCAGCCAAGACAGGGGGCACCCGAATCAGCCCCAGCATTTT.

This clone has only one observation. V gene TRBV2 combines with J gene TRBJ1-1; the match to TRBD1 covers 8 bases. This CDR3 is built from 14 residues. After removal of 5 bases from V and 4 bases from J, the junction contained 6 bases not matched to a gene. Germline CDR1 reads SNHLY; CDR2 reads FYNNEI. CDR3 sequence reads: CASSNQGAPTEAFF. For the CDR3, the DNA is TGTGCCAGCAGTAACCAGGGGGCGCCCACTGAAGCTTTCTTT.

The chain recombines TRBV7-8 with TRBJ1-5; D is unresolved. The germline gives CDR1 SGHVS, CDR2 FQNEAQ. Trimming shortened V by 1 base and J by 0 bases, and 13 bases separated the two germline ends. The CDR3 sequence is 17 residues long. CDR3 DNA sequence: TGTGCCAGCAGCTTAGGACTGGAAAAATATAGCAATCAGCCCCAGCATTTT. Residues: CASSLGLEKYSNQPQHF.

This clone has only a few counts. Written as DNA, the CDR3 is TGTGCCACCAGCAGAGATGTATGGGCGGGGCACAATGGTGAGCAGTTCTTC. It specifies CATSRDVWAGHNGEQFF. The V call is TRBV15, the J call TRBJ2-1, with D possibly matching TRBD2 (6 bases). CDR3 size: 17 residues. The ends were cut back, 0 bases at V and 9 bases at J, with 21 bases in the middle. Germline CDR1 LNHNV, CDR2 YYDKDF (reference sequence).

This clone was observed a handful of times. The genes are TRBV7-9 and TRBJ2-7, with 7 bases matching TRBD2. Germline CDR1 SEHNR, CDR2 FQNEAQ (reference sequence). The CDR3 has 15 residues. Trimming took 5 bases from V and 2 from J; bases not matched to a gene: 9. CDR3 nucleotide sequence: TGTGCCAGCAGCGCAGGAGCGGGGACGACCTACGAGCAGTACTTC. Protein sequence: CASSAGAGTTYEQYF.

The chain uses TRBV12-3 or TRBV12-4 and TRBJ2-7; a possible D gene is TRBD1 (5 bases). The CDR3 length is 12 residues. V lost 1 base to trimming and J lost 6 bases, with 7 bases between them. The CDR3 DNA sequence: TGTGCCAGCAGTTTAGTCAGGGTCGAGCAGTACTTC. It yields the protein CASSLVRVEQYF.

This clone came up a few times. V usage is TRBV30 and J usage is TRBJ1-1; TRBD1 agrees at 7 bases. This CDR3 region has 16 residues. The junction had 8 bases not matched to a gene; V was cut back by 0 bases and J by 1 base. Germline assignment: CDR1 GTSNPN and CDR2 SVGIG (reference sequence). The CDR3 region has the DNA TGTGCCTGGAGTGTACGGTGGGGGACAGAGAACACTGAAGCTTTCTTT. Protein product: CAWSVRWGTENTEAFF.

The CDR3, as DNA: TGTGCCAGCAGAGAGTCGGGGACAGATACGCAGTATTTT. It is translated as CASRESGTDTQYF. The rearrangement joins TRBV9 to TRBJ2-3, with D maybe TRBD2 (5 bases). The germline CDR1 and CDR2 sequences are SGDLS and YYNGEE. There are 13 residues in the CDR3. V was trimmed by 5 bases and J by 3 bases, leaving 10 bases between them.

This CDR3 is CASSLEPGYSYEQYF. CDR3 nucleotides: TGTGCCAGCAGCCTAGAGCCAGGGTACTCCTACGAGCAGTACTTC. The gene calls are TRBV7-2 and TRBJ2-7, with D perhaps matching TRBD1 (5 bases). The CDR3 covers 15 residues. Trimming took off 5 bases at V and 0 bases at J, with 14 bases between the two ends. Germline V lookup: CDR1 SGHTA, CDR2 FQGNSA. The full variable domain, with the rest looked up from reference TRBV7-2 and TRBJ2-7, is GAGVSQSPSNKVTEKGKDVELRCDPISGHTALYWYRQSLGQGLEFLIYFQGNSAPDKSGLPSDRFSAERTGGSVSTLTIQRTQQEDSAVYLCASSLEPGYSYEQYFGPGTRLTVT.

J is TRBJ2-7 and V is TRBV7-9, with TRBD1 matching over 9 bases. V trimming: 4 bases; J trimming: 0 bases; junction bases outside the gene matches: 7. Germline CDR1 reads SEHNR; CDR2 reads FQNEAQ (reference sequence). The CDR3 covers 16 residues. The chain's CDR3 is CASSSIRDRASYEQYF. The CDR3 coding sequence is TGTGCCAGCAGCTCCATCCGGGACAGGGCCTCCTACGAGCAGTACTTC.